This section outlines one T cell receptor (beta chain) sequence together with its context. This clone has a handful of counts. What antigen it recognizes has not been identified. Within one base of it there is no much larger clone, and no base qualities were kept. The data belong to a study of beta chain features in type 1 diabetes listed by TCRdb under 2018. A note on the overall study: Patients and healthy donors did not differ in mean age, gender distribution, total cell number or subset yield. A total of about 100,000,000 sorted cells were examined across all samples, and RNA yield correlated strongly with the number of cells per subset. The study compared the TCRB repertoires of sorted circulating CD4+ T cell subsets in recently diagnosed type 1 diabetes patients with those in matched healthy donors. Naive and central memory subsets were obtained from all 30 or so donors, but regulatory and stem cell-like memory subsets were isolated from only 8 patients and about 8 healthy donors. What the work shows at the level of the full study, not this receptor alone: Patients with type 1 diabetes made fewer insertions and deleted more nucleotides at VDJ recombination sites, implying thymic rearrangement abnormalities. Naive, central memory and regulatory TCRB repertoires appeared more similar among patients than among healthy donors. Only small numbers of individuals were included in the HLA sub-analyses, which left unresolved whether HLA type had any influence on TCRB rearrangement. In all four CD4+ subsets, TCRB CDR3 length was moderately but significantly shorter in type 1 diabetes patients. PCR might favor shorter templates, but patient and control samples were amplified and corrected together, so any skew would affect both groups equally. Because cDNA was sequenced instead of genomic DNA, activated cells with high expression could be over-represented, although the groups did not differ in activation or CD3 levels.

V lost 4 bases and J lost 7 bases, and the count of bases not matched to a germline gene is 8. CDR1 and CDR2 (ENHRY, SYGVKD) derive from the germline V gene. The CDR3, cysteine through phenylalanine, is 14 amino acids long. Only CDR3 DNA is held: 42 bases, read in frame from base 1. Each donor gave one peripheral blood draw, about 110 mL on average, collected into heparinised tubes. Using a panel that included CD45RO, CCR7, CD25, CD127, CD95 and CD27, naive, central memory, regulatory and stem cell-like memory CD4+ T cells were sorted on a BD FACSAria II. All sorted populations exceeded 95% purity. Right away, PBMCs were isolated by Lymphoprep density gradient centrifugation and were stained directly, with no culture step. So that batch effects would be minimized, each experiment stained and sorted samples in pairs, pairing one healthy donor with one patient. The entire amount of isolated RNA was reverse transcribed using the High Capacity cDNA Reverse Transcription Kit, so the sequenced TCRB transcripts were expressed ones. Deep immunoSEQ sequencing was performed on naive, central memory and regulatory T cell samples, with an average of around 3.4 million total reads per sample. Sorted cells were lysed in RLT buffer, and RNA was extracted using DNase-treated RNeasy Micro or Mini kits according to cell number. Each cell subset was processed separately to prevent cross-contamination, with patient and healthy donor samples processed together. The immunoSEQ multiplex PCR was used to amplify TCRB sequences from cDNA, yielding 87-bp fragments that span the CDR3 region. The amplicons were sequenced using the Illumina HiSeq platform. The authors processed their data as follows. PCR bias was corrected computationally using synthetic template baselines, and reads within Hamming distance 2 were collapsed, with unmergeable singletons discarded. Reads were aligned to IMGT to assign V, D and J genes, CDR3 length, and insertions or deletions at six rearrangement sites. Clonotype counts were normalized to sorted cell number within each subset before computing true diversity and Gini coefficients with the tcR R package. The overlap coefficient, calculated on TCRB nucleotide sequences, was used to quantify repertoire sharing. Out-of-frame TCRB sequences from naive cells were analyzed to stand in for the pre-selection repertoire. This is the immuneACCESS table as TCRdb keeps it, with only in-frame sequences that have V and J called. A part of the clones is gone; compared with another copy, unresolved V genes explain less than half, and the rest is unexplained. V and J calls and clone size are given by that table; D and trimming were obtained from the DNA. The sample yields 350,000 to 400,000 clones; 10% to 15% were counted once. The ten most abundant clones make up over 0.008% of the sample.

This receptor chain uses TRBV10-3 and TRBJ2-7, with TRBD2 identical over 9 junction bases. Sequenced: naive CD4+ T cells from blood. According to the study, the label for this sample's cell subset or site signals: true naive CD4+ T cells. The sequence was obtained from a young woman with type 1 diabetes. The nucleotide sequence is given as TGTGCCATCAGTGTAGCCGAGCGGGGGGTTGAGCAGTACTTC. Its amino acids are CAISVAERGVEQYF.